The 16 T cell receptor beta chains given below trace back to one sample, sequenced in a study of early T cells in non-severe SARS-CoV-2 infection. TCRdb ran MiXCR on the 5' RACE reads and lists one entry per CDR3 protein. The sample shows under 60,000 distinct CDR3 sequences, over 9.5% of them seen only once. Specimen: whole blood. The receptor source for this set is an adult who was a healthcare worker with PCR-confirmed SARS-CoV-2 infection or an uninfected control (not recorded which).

The CDR3 is CASSNRPATEAFF. The CDR3 nucleotides are TGTGCCAGCAGCAATCGCCCCGCAACTGAAGCTTTCTTT. J is TRBJ1-1 and V is TRBV2; no reliable D call. CDR3 length: 13 amino acids. Between the trimmed V and J ends, which lost 6 bases and 5 bases, there was a span of 13 bases. Germline V gene lookup returns CDR1 SNHLY and CDR2 FYNNEI.

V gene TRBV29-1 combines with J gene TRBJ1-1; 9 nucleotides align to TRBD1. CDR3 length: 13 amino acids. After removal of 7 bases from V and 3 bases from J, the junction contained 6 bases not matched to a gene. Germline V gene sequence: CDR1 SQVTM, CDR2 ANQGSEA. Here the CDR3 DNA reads TGCAGCGCCGGACAGGGGTCCGACACTGAAGCTTTCTTT. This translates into CSAGQGSDTEAFF.

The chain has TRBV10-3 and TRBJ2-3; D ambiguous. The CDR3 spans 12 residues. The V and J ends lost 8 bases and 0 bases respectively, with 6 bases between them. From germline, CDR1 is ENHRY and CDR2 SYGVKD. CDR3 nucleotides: TGTGCCATCGAAGGGAGCACAGATACGCAGTATTTT. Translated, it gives CAIEGSTDTQYF.

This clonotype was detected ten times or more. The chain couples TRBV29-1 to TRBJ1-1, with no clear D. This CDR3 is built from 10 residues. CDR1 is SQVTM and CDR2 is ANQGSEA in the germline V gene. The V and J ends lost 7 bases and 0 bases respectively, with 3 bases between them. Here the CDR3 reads CSAVNTEAFF. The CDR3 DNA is TGCAGCGCTGTGAACACTGAAGCTTTCTTT.

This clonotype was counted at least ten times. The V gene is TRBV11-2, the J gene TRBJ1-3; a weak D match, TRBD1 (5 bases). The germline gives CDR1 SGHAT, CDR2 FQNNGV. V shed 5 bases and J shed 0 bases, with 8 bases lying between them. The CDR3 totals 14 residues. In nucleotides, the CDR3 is TGTGCCAGCAGCCGGGGGATCTCTGGAAACACCATATATTTT. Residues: CASSRGISGNTIYF.

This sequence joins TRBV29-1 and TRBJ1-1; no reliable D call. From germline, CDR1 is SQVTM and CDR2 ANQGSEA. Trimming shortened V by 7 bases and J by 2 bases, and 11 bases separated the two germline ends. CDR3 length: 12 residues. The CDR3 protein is CSAPFGNTEAFF. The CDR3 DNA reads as TGCAGCGCTCCGTTTGGAAACACTGAAGCTTTCTTT.

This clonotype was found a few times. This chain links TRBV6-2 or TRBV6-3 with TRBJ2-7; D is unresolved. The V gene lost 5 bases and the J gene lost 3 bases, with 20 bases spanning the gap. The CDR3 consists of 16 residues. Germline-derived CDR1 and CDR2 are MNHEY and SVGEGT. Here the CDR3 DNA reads TGTGCCAGCAGTAGGGCCCGGAGATCCCAAAACTACGAGCAGTACTTC. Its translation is CASSRARRSQNYEQYF.

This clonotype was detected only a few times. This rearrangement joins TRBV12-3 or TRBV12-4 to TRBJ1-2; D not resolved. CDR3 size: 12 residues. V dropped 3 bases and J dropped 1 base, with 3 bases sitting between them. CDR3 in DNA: TGTGCCAGCAGTTTGGATAACTATGGCTACACCTTC. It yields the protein CASSLDNYGYTF.

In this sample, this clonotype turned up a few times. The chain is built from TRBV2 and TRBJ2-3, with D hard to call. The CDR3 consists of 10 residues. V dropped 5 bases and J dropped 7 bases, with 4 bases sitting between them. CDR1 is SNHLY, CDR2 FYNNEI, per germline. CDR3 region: CASSLNTQYF. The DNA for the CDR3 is TGTGCCAGCAGTCTCAATACGCAGTATTTT.

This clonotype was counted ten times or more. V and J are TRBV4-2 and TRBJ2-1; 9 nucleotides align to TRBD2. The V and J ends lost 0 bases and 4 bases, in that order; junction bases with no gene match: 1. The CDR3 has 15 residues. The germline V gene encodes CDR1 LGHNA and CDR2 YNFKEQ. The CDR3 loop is CASSQDTSGYNEQFF. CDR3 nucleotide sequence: TGTGCCAGCAGCCAAGATACTAGCGGGTACAATGAGCAGTTCTTC.

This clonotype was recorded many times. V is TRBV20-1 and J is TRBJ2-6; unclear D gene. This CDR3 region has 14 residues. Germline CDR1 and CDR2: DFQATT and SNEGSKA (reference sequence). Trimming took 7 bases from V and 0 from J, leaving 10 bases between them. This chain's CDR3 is CSVPQISGANVLTF. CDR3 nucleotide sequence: TGCAGTGTGCCTCAGATCTCTGGGGCCAACGTCCTGACTTTC.

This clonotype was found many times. CDR3 region: CATSDPGLAGETQYF. The CDR3 DNA reads as TGTGCCACCAGTGACCCCGGACTAGCGGGGGAGACCCAGTACTTC. The chain recombines TRBV24-1 with TRBJ2-5, with TRBD2 matching over 12 bases. The germline gives CDR1 KGHDR, CDR2 SFDVKD. The CDR3 has 15 residues. Unmatched junction bases numbered 4, after V lost 4 bases and J lost 5 bases.

CDR3 residues: CASSFPIYAHEQYF. As DNA, the CDR3 is TGTGCCAGCAGCTTTCCTATCTATGCCCACGAGCAGTACTTC. The V and J genes are TRBV11-3 and TRBJ2-7; D is unresolved. Germline values: CDR1 SGHNT, CDR2 YENEEA. The CDR3 covers 14 residues. Between the trimmed V and J ends, which lost 3 bases and 5 bases, there was a span of 14 bases.

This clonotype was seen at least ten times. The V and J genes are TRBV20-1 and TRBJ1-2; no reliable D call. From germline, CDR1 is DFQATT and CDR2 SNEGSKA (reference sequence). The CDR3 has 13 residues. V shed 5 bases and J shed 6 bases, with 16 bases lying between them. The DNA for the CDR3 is TGCAGTGCTGGTCTGGGCGGGAACAATGGCTACACCTTC. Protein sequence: CSAGLGGNNGYTF.

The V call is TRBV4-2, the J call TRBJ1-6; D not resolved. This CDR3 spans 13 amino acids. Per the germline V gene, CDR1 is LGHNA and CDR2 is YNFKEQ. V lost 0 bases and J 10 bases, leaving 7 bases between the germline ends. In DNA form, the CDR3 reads TGTGCCAGCAGCCAAGATGATCGGTCACCCCTCCACTTT. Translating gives CASSQDDRSPLHF.

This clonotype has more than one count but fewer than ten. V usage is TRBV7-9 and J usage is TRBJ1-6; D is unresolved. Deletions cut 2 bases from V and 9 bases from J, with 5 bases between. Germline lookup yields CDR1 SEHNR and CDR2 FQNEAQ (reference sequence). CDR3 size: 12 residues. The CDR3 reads CASSLRPSPLHF. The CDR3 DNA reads TGTGCCAGCAGCTTAAGGCCTTCACCCCTCCACTTT. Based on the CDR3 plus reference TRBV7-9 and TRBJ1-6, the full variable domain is DTGVSQNPRHKITKRGQNVTFRCDPISEHNRLYWYRQTLGQGPEFLTYFQNEAQLEKSRLLSDRFSAERPKGSFSTLEIQRTEQGDSAMYLCASSLRPSPLHFGNGTRLTVT.